This T cell receptor beta chain was retrieved from a study of long-term antiretroviral therapy in people with HIV. This clone has a handful of counts. Version v3.0 of the immunoSEQ assay ran at survey level. This table comes from immunoSEQ multiplex PCR, and its TCRdb copy is limited to in-frame clones, with some not included. Among some 29,000 clones, over 75% were seen once, and the ten largest hold roughly 10%. The CDR3 loop spans 13 amino acids. Germline lookup yields CDR1 SGHDN and CDR2 FVKESK. Trimming left V 0 bases short and J 4 bases short, with 6 bases between. The sample consisted of unsorted PBMCs, taken 1.5 years before starting antiretroviral therapy. J is TRBJ2-5 and V is TRBV14; no firm D call. The sequence was collected from a man aged 18 to 29 with HIV. The chain's CDR3 is CASSQEIRETQYF. DNA for the CDR3: TGTGCCAGCAGCCAAGAGATTCGAGAGACCCAGTACTTC.